This T cell receptor (beta chain) derives from a study of blood T cells in healthy people across ages. Primed by a sample-barcoded 5' primer and a J-beta primer mix, a second PCR proceeded for roughly 6 to 12 cycles. TCRdb re-analysed the 5' RACE reads in MiXCR, keeping a single row per CDR3 protein. The data hold approximately 790,000 distinct CDR3 sequences, with approximately 65% observed a single time. V was pared by 2 bases and J by 6 bases, with 7 bases of the junction left unmatched. Germline lookup yields CDR1 MNHEY and CDR2 SVGAGI. This CDR3 has 15 residues. Peripheral blood, about 10 milliliters per donor, was collected. The study, taken as a whole, reports: Older age coincided with a roughly linear decline in TCR beta diversity per million T cells.

In its sample, this clonotype was seen a few times. The antigen is unknown. The chain is built from TRBV6-5 and TRBJ2-1, with 7 positions matching TRBD2. Input material: blood. The sequence came from a man younger than 40 in good health. The CDR3 loop reads CASSYGLGATNEQFF. The CDR3 nucleotides read TGTGCCAGCAGTTACGGACTAGGGGCCACCAATGAGCAGTTCTTC.